The clone carrying this TCR beta chain has ten or more counts. This sample was taken from a study of T cells after yellow fever vaccination. About the research overall: Based on CD3, CD45RA, CCR7 and CD95, EM, EMRA, CM and Tscm memory subsets were sorted.

Study results and limitations: In FACS-sorted repertoires, abundant clonotypes from the bulk population could appear as contaminants. Almost all vaccine-responding clonotypes went undetected in sorted memory subsets on day 0.

TCR cDNA, made by 5'RACE template switching, carried an added universal primer site and UMIs. MiXCR, run by TCRdb on the 5' RACE reads, gives a single entry per CDR3 protein. This sample yields about 26,000 distinct CDR3 sequences, of which 4.5% are seen a single time; less than 50% belongs to the top ten. V was trimmed by 4 bases and J by 1 base, leaving 11 bases between them. This CDR3 has 14 amino acids. Germline V lookup: CDR1 SGHRS, CDR2 YFSETQ. The sample was PBMCs, either bulk or a sorted T-cell subset (CD4+, CD8+, memory, or dextramer-sorted; not recorded which), taken on the day of the yellow fever booster vaccination. The TCR comes from a man aged 18 to 30 who received the YFV17D yellow fever vaccine. The gene calls are TRBV5-1 and TRBJ1-1; D call uncertain. DNA of the CDR3: TGCGCCAGCAGCCCGCCACCTGGGAACACTGAAGCTTTCTTT. This codes for CASSPPPGNTEAFF.